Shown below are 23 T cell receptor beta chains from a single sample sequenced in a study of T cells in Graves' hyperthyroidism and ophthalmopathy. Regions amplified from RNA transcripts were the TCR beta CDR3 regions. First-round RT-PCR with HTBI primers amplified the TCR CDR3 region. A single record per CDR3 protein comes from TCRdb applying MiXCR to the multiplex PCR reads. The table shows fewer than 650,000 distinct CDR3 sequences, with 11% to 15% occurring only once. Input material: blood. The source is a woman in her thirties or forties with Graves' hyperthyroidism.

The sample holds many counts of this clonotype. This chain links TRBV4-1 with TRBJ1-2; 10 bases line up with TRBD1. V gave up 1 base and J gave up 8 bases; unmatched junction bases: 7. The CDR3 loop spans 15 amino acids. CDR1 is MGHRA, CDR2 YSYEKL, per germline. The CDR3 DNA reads TGCGCCAGCAGCCAAGCCTGGGACAGGGGTTACGGCTACACCTTC. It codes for CASSQAWDRGYGYTF.

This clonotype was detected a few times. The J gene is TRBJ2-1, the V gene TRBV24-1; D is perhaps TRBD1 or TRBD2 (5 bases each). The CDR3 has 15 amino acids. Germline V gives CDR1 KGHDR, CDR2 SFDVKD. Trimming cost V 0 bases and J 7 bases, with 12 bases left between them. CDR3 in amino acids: CATSDLGTPGNEQFF. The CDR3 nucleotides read TGTGCCACCAGTGATTTGGGGACCCCGGGGAATGAGCAGTTCTTC.

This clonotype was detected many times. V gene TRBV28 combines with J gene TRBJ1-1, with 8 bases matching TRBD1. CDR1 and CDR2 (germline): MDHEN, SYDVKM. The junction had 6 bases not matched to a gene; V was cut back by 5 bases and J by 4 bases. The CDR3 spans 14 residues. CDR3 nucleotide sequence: TGTGCCAGCAGTCTCCTACAGGGGGGCACTGAAGCTTTCTTT. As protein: CASSLLQGGTEAFF. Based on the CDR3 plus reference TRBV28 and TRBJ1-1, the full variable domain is DVKVTQSSRYLVKRTGEKVFLECVQDMDHENMFWYRQDPGLGLRLIYFSYDVKMKEKGDIPEGYSVSREKKERFSLILESASTNQTSMYLCASSLLQGGTEAFFGQGTRLTVV.

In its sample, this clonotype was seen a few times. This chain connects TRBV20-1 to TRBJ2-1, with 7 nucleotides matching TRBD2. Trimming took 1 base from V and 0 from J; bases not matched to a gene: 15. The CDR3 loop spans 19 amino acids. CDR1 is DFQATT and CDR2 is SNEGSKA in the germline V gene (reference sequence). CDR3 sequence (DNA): TGCAGTGCTAGAGCCCCACTTAGCGGGCCTTGGAGCTCCTACAATGAGCAGTTCTTC. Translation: CSARAPLSGPWSSYNEQFF.

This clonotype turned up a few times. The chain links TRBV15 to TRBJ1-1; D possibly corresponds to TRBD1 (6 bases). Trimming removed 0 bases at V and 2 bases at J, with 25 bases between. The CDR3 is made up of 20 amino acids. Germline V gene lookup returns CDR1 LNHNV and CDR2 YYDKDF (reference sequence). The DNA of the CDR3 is TGTGCCACCAGCAGAGATCTCCTGGGTGCGGAGGGGGGACATAACACTGAAGCTTTCTTT. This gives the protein CATSRDLLGAEGGHNTEAFF.

CDR3 sequence: CASSIDQQGAGELFF. The CDR3 DNA follows: TGTGCCAGTAGTATAGATCAACAGGGAGCCGGGGAGCTGTTTTTT. This rearrangement joins TRBV19 to TRBJ2-2; D might be TRBD1 (6 bases). V was pared by 0 bases and J by 6 bases, with 11 bases between. The CDR3 spans 15 residues. Germline V gene lookup returns CDR1 LNHDA and CDR2 SQIVND (reference sequence).

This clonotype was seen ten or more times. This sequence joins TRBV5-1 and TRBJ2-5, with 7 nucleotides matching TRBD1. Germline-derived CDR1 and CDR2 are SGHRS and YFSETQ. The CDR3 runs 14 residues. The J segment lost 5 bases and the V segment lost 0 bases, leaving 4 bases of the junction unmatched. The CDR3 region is CASSLETGFETQYF. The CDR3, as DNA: TGCGCCAGCAGCTTGGAGACAGGGTTCGAGACCCAGTACTTC.

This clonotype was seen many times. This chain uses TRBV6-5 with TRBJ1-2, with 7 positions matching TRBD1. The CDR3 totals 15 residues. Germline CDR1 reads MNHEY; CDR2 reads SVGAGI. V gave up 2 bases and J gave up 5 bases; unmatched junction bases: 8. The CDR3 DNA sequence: TGTGCCAGCAGTTACCCCGAGGGGGCATATTATGGCTACACCTTC. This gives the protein CASSYPEGAYYGYTF.

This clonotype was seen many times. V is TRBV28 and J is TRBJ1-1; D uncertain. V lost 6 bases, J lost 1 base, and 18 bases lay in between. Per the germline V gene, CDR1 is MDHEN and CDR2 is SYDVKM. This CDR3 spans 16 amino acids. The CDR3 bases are TGTGCCAGCAGCCTTTCGCTGGGCAGGAAGAACACTGAAGCTTTCTTT. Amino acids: CASSLSLGRKNTEAFF.

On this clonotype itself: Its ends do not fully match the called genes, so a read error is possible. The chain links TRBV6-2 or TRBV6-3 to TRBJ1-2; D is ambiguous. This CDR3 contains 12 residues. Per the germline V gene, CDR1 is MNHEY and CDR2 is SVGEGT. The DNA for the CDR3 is TGTGCCAGCAATGGGTACTTCCCCAACCCGCCCTTC. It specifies CASNGYFPNPPF.

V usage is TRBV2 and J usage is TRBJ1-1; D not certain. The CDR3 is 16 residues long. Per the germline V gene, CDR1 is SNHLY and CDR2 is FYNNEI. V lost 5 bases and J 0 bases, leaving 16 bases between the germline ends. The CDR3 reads CASSPVTPGMNTEAFF. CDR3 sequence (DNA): TGTGCCAGCAGTCCTGTGACCCCGGGAATGAACACTGAAGCTTTCTTT.

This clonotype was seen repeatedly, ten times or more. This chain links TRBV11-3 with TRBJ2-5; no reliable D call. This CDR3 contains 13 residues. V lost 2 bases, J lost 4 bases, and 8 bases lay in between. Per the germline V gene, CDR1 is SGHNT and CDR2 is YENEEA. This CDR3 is CASSLHGGETQYF. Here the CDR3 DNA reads TGTGCCAGCAGCTTACACGGCGGAGAGACCCAGTACTTC.

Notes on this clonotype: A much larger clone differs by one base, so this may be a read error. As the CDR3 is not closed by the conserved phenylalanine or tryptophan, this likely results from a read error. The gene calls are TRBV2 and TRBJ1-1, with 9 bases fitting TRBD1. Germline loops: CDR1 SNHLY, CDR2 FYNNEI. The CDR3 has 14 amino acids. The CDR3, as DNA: TGTGCCTGCAGGGACAGGGTCGGGCTCACTGAAGCTTTCCTT. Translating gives CACRDRVGLTEAFL.

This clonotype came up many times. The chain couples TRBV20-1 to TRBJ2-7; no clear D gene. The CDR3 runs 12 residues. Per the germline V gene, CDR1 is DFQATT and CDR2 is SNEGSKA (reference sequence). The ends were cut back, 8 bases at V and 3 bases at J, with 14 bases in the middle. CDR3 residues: CSTKSPNYEQYF. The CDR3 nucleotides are TGCAGTACAAAGAGCCCGAACTACGAGCAGTACTTC.

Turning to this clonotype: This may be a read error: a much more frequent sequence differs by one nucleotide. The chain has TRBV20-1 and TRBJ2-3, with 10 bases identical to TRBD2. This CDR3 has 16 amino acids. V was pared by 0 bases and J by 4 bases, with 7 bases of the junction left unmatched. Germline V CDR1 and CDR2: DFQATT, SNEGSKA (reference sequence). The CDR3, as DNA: TGCAGTGCTAGAGATTCAACTAGCGGGATCGCAGATACGCAGTATTTT. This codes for CSARDSTSGIADTQYF.

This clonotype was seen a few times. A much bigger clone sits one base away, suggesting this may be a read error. Written as DNA, the CDR3 is TGTACCTGGAGTGCGACAGGGAGGACCTACGAGCAGTACTTC. It yields the protein CTWSATGRTYEQYF. This sequence joins TRBV30 and TRBJ2-7, with D perhaps matching TRBD1 (7 bases). CDR1 GTSNPN and CDR2 SVGIG come from the germline V gene (reference sequence). There are 14 residues in the CDR3.

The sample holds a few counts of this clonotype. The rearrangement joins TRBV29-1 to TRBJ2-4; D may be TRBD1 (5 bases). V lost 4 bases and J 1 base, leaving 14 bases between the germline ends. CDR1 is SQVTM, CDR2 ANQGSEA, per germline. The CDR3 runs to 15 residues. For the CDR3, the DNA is TGCAGCGTTGGGCAGGGAAATGGGGCCAAAAACATTCAGTACTTC. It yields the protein CSVGQGNGAKNIQYF.

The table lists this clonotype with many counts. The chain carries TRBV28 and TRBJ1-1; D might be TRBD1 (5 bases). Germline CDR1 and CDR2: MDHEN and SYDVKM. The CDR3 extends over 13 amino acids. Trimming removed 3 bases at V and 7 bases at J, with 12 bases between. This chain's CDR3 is CASSFTGTDEAFF. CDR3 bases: TGTGCCAGCAGTTTCACCGGGACGGATGAAGCTTTCTTT.

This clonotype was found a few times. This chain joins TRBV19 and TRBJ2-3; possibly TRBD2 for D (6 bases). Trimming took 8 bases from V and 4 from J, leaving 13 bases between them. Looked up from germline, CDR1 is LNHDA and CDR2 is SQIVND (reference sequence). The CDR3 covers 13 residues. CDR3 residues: CASRGEGADTQYF. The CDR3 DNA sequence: TGTGCCAGTCGCGGGGAAGGGGCAGATACGCAGTATTTT.

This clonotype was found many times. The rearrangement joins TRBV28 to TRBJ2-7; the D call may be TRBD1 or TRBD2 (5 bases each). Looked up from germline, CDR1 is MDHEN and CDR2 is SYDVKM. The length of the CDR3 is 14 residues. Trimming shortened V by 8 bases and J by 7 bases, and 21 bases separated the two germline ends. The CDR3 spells CASSTGTSHREQYF. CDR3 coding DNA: TGTGCCAGCTCGACCGGGACCAGCCACAGAGAGCAGTACTTC.

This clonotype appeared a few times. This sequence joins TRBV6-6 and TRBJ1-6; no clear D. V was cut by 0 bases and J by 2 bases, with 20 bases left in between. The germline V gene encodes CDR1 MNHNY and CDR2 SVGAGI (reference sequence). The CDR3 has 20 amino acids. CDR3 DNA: TGTGCCAGCAGTTACTCATATCGCACAGCGAGGGTGCCCTATAATTCACCCCTCCACTTT. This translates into CASSYSYRTARVPYNSPLHF.

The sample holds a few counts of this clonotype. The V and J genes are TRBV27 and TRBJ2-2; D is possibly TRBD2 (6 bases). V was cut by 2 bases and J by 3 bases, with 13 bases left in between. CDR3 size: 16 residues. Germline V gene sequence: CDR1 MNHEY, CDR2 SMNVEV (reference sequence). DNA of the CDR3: TGTGCCAGCAGTTTAAGGCGGGGCCCGTACACCGGGGAGCTGTTTTTT. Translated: CASSLRRGPYTGELFF.

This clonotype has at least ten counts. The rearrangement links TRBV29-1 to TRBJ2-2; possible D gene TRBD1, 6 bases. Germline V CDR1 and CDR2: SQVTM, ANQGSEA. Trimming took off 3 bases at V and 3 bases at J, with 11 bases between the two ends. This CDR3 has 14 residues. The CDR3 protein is CSVDRRGDTGELFF. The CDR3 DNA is TGCAGCGTTGACCGCAGGGGTGACACCGGGGAGCTGTTTTTT.